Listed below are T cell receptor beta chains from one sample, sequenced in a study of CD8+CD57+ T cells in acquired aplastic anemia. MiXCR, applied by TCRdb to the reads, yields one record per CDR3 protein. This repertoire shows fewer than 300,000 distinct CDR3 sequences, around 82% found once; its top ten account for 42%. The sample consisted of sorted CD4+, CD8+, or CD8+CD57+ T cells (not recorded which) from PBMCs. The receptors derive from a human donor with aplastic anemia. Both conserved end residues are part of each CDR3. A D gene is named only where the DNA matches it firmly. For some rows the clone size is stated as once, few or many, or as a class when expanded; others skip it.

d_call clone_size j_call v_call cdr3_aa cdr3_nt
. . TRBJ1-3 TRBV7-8 CASSFNAGRTAIIYF TGTGCCAGCAGCTTTAATGCAGGCAGGACAGCCATTATCTATTTT
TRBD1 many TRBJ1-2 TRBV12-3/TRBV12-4 CASSSDQGAVYYGYTF TGTGCCAGCAGTTCAGATCAGGGGGCCGTCTACTATGGCTACACCTTC
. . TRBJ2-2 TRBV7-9 CASSLVPGELWELFF TGTGCCAGCAGCTTAGTGCCCGGGGAGCTGTGGGAGCTGTTTTTT
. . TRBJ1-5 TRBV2 CASRPGPSNQPQHF TGTGCCAGCAGACCAGGGCCCTCAAATCAGCCCCAGCATTTT
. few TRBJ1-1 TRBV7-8 CASSLDLTGTAEAFF TGTGCCAGCAGCTTAGATCTGACCGGGACCGCTGAAGCTTTCTTT
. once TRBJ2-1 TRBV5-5 CASSLRGTGGQFF TGTGCCAGCAGCTTGCGCGGGACGGGTGGACAGTTCTTC
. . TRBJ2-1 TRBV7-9 CASSHKDNEQFF TGTGCCAGCAGCCACAAGGACAACGAGCAGTTCTTC
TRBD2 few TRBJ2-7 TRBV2 CSAISGAEYEQYF TGCAGTGCCATTAGCGGGGCAGAGTACGAGCAGTACTTC
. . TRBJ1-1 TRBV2 CASGEEGTGTQEVFF TGTGCCAGCGGGGAAGAGGGCACAGGTACGCAGGAAGTTTTCTTT
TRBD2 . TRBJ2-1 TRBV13 CASSLRLAGQNEEQFF TGTGCCAGCAGCTTACGGCTAGCGGGCCAGAATGAGGAGCAGTTCTTC
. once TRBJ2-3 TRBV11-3 CASSPVQQGGRDTQYF TGTGCCAGCAGCCCCGTTCAACAGGGGGGGCGCGATACGCAGTATTTT
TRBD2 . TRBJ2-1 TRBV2 CASGLGGGGAYEQFF TGTGCCAGCGGCTTAGGCGGCGGGGGGGCGTATGAGCAGTTCTTC
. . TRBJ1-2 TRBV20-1 CSVEGLAAIYDGYTF TGCAGCGTTGAAGGCCTAGCGGCGATCTACGATGGCTACACCTTC
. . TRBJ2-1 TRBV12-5 CASGFTQSRYNEQFF TGTGCTAGTGGTTTTACCCAATCTAGGTACAATGAGCAGTTCTTC
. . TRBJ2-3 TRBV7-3 CASSSTGAWGETQF TGTGCCAGCAGTTCTACCGGAGCTTGGGGAGAGACCCAGTTT
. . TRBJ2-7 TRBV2 CASSGGGIDEQLFF TGTGCCAGCAGCGGTGGGGGGATAGATGAGCAGTTGTTCTTC
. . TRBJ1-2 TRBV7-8 CASSWGWSQNLGYTF TGTGCCAGCAGCTGGGGTTGGAGCCAGAACCTTGGCTACACCTTC
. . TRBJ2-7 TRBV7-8 CASSGPGRPDEQYF TGTGCCAGCAGCGGCCCGGGACGACCCGACGAGCAGTACTTC
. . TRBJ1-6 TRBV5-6 CASSLPPRLSPLHF TGTGCCAGCAGCTTGCCTCCTCGACTTTCACCCCTCCACTTT
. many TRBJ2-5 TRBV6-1 CASKIGSPERETQYF TGTGCCAGCAAGATCGGGTCACCAGAACGGGAGACCCAGTACTTC
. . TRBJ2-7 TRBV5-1 CASSLHISSYEQYF TGCGCCAGCAGCTTGCATATCAGCTCCTACGAGCAGTACTTC
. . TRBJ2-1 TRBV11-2 CASSYADRPTGEQFF TGTGCCAGCAGCTACGCCGACAGGCCGACGGGTGAGCAGTTCTTC